This TCR beta chain was recovered during a study of cytomegalovirus exposure and HLA in healthy donors. Findings and caveats of the study: Common viral pathogens were later found to be apparently linked to several of the most significant clusters. Published work reported that the classifier diagnosed cytomegalovirus status with high specificity and sensitivity.

This CDR3 is 17 amino acids long. It was with 60 Vbeta and 13 Jbeta primers that the PCR ran. Sequencing was performed with immunoSEQ multiplex PCR; in TCRdb, only in-frame clones are kept and a portion is missing. The sample shows approximately 89,000 clones, about 85% of them seen only once. With regard to this clone: The target antigen is unknown.

This sequence was found in a man between 35 and 55 years old in good health and CMV-seropositive. V usage is TRBV21-1 and J usage is TRBJ2-2; TRBD2 is taken as the D call from the table, unchecked against the DNA. TRBV21-1 is designated a pseudogene. Sequencing used PBMCs. As DNA, the CDR3 is TGTGCCAGCAGCGCCACATGGACTAAACTGAACACCGGGGAGCTGTTTTTT. This translates into CASSATWTKLNTGELFF.